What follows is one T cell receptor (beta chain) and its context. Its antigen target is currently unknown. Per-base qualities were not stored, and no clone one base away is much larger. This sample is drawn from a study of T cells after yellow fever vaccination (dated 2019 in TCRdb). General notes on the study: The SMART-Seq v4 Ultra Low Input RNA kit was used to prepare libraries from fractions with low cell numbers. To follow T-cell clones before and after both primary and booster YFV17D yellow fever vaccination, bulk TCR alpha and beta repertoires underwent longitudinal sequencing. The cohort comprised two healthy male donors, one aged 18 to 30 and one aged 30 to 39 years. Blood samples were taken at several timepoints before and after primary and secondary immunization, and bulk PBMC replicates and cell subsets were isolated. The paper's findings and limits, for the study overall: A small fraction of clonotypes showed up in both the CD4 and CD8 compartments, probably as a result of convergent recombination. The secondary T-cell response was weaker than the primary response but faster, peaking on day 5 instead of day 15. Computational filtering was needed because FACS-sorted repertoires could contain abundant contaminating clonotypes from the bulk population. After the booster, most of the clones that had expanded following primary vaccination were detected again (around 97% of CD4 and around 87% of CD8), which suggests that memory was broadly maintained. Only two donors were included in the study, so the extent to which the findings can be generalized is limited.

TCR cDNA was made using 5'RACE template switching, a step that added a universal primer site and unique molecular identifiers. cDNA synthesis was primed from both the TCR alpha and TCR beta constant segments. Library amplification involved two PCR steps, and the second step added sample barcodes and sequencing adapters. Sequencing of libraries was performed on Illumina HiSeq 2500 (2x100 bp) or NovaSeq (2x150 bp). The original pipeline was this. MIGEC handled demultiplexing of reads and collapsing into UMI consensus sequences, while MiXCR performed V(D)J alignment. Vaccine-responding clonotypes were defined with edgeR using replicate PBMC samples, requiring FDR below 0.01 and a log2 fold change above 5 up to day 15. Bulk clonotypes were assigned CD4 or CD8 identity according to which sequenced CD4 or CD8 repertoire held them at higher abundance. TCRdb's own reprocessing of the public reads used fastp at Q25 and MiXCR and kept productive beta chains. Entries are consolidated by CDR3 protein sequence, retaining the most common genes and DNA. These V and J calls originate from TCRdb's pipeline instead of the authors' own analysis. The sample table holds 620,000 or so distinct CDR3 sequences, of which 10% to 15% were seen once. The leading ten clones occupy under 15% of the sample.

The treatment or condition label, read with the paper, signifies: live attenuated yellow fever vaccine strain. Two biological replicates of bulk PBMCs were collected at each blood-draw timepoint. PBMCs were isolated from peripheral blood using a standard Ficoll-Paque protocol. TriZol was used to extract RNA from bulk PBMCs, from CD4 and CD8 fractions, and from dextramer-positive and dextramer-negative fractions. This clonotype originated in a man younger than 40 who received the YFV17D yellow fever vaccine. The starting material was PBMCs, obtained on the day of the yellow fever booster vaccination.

The DNA is as follows: TGTGCCACCCCAAACAGGGAGCAGTTCTTC. Translated, this is CATPNREQFF. The chain was built from TRBV25-1 and TRBJ2-1; TRBD1 is a weak D gene call, 5 bases matching. The CDR3 runs 10 residues from the cysteine to the phenylalanine. Kept here is only the CDR3 DNA, which spans 30 bases and is read in frame from base 1. V is clipped by 10 bases and J by 10 bases, and the sequence between their germline boundaries is 11 bases long. Taken from the germline V gene, the CDR1 and CDR2 loops are MGHDK and SYGVNS.